The text below deals with one T cell receptor beta chain. The antigen is undetermined. Germline V lookup: CDR1 SGDLS, CDR2 YYNGEE. With V trimmed by 2 bases and J by 2 bases, 4 bases remained unmatched. The CDR3 length is 16 residues. These data are taken from a study of graft-versus-host responses after intestinal transplantation. Whole-study results and caveats: GvH clones were found in recipient marrow; some appeared first in ileum or blood.

Some clones are missing from TCRdb's copy, which holds only in-frame ones; the method was immunoSEQ multiplex PCR. Among tens of thousands of clones listed, 70% to 90% were seen once. Source: PBMCs, taken 26 days after transplant. The receptor was derived from a human patient who received an intestinal transplant, so some T cells may come from the graft donor. The chain has TRBV9 and TRBJ2-2, with 9 bases identical to TRBD1. DNA of the CDR3: TGTGCCAGCAGCGTTAGGACAGGGGAAAACACCGGGGAGCTGTTTTTT. As protein: CASSVRTGENTGELFF.